Listed below are T cell receptor beta chains from one sample, sequenced in a study of cytomegalovirus exposure and HLA in healthy donors. Some clones are missing from TCRdb's copy, which holds only in-frame ones; the method was immunoSEQ multiplex PCR. The repertoire consists of about 120,000 clones, with around 85% occurring once and the leading ten covering about 2.2%. Sequenced: PBMCs. These receptor sequences come from a woman aged 30 to 39 in good health and CMV-seronegative. CDR3s include the opening cysteine and the closing phenylalanine or tryptophan. The D gene is left open where the match is weak. Rows may omit the clone size; those that give it use once, few, many or a size class.

>13|-|-|TRBJ2-7|TRBV4-2
TGTGCCAGCAGCCAGCCAGGGGAAAACGAGCAGTACTTC
CASSQPGENEQYF
>11|-|-|TRBJ2-3|TRBV12-5
TGTGCTAGTGGGCTAGCTGATACGCAGTATTTT
CASGLADTQYF
>14|-|-|TRBJ2-7|TRBV6-1
TGTGCCAGCAGTGAAGCGGGGACACTCTACGAGCAGTACTTC
CASSEAGTLYEQYF
>13|TRBD1|-|TRBJ2-1|TRBV6-5
TGTGCCAGCAGTCCCGACAGGGCCAATGAGCAGTTCTTC
CASSPDRANEQFF
>15|-|-|TRBJ2-3|TRBV27
TGTGCCAGCAGGATCCTTTATAGCGGAGAAGATACGCAGTATTTT
CASRILYSGEDTQYF
>12|TRBD2|-|TRBJ2-7|TRBV10-2
TGCGCCAGCAGACCAGCGGGGGTTGAGCAGTACTTC
CASRPAGVEQYF
>16|TRBD2|-|TRBJ2-5|TRBV7-9
TGTGCCAGCAGCACCCTACCAGCGGGGGGGGATGAGACCCAGTACTTC
CASSTLPAGGDETQYF
>15|-|-|TRBJ2-1|TRBV7-8
TGTGCCAGCAAAGTAGCGGCCTCCTCCTACAATGAGCAGTTCTTC
CASKVAASSYNEQFF
>14|-|-|TRBJ1-5|TRBV2
TGTGCCAGCAGTGAGACAGACGAGAATCAGCCCCAGCATTTT
CASSETDENQPQHF
>11|-|-|TRBJ2-7|TRBV29-1
TGCAGCGCCTGGGAGGGGGGCGAGCAGTACTTC
CSAWEGGEQYF
>14|TRBD1|-|TRBJ2-7|TRBV10-3
TGTGCCATCAGTGTGACAGGGGCGTTGTACGAGCAGTACTTC
CAISVTGALYEQYF
>14|TRBD1|-|TRBJ2-7|TRBV5-6
TGTGCCAGCACCTTGGACAGGGGAGGCTACGAGCAGTACTTC
CASTLDRGGYEQYF
>14|TRBD1|-|TRBJ1-1|TRBV11-3
TGTGCCAGCAGCTCAGGGGGCTGGGGCACTGAAGCTTTCTTT
CASSSGGWGTEAFF
>14|-|-|TRBJ1-6|TRBV14
TGTGCCAGCAGCCAAGTATATGGAGCGTCACCCCTCCACTTT
CASSQVYGASPLHF
>13|-|-|TRBJ1-1|TRBV10-2
TGCGCCAGCAGTGAGCCCGGGTACACTGAAGCTTTCTTT
CASSEPGYTEAFF
>14|TRBD1|-|TRBJ1-1|TRBV19
TGTGCCAGTAGGGGACAGGGGCCGGGCACTGAAGCTTTCTTT
CASRGQGPGTEAFF
>16|TRBD1|-|TRBJ2-7|TRBV6-1
TGTGCCAGCAGTGAAGAGGGACAGGGTTACTCCTACGAGCAGTACTTC
CASSEEGQGYSYEQYF
>14|-|-|TRBJ1-4|TRBV15
TGTGCCACCAGCAGATTCCTTGCCGGTGAAAAACTGTTTTTT
CATSRFLAGEKLFF
>16|TRBD2|-|TRBJ2-7|TRBV2
TGTGCCAGCAGCCCCTTTATGGGGAGGGCCTCCTACGAGCAGTACTTC
CASSPFMGRASYEQYF
>12|-|few|TRBJ1-1|TRBV27
TGTGCCAGCAGTGAGAGGAACACTGAAGCTTTCTTT
CASSERNTEAFF
>14|-|-|TRBJ1-2|TRBV5-4
TGTGCCAGCAGCTTGCGTACAGGGTTTTATGGCTACACCTTC
CASSLRTGFYGYTF
>13|-|-|TRBJ2-7|TRBV2
TGTGCCAGCAGTAGGGAGAGCTCCTACGAGCAGTACTTC
CASSRESSYEQYF
>13|-|-|TRBJ2-7|TRBV7-2
TGTGCCAGCAGCAAATTGACAGGTGCCGAGCAGTACTTC
CASSKLTGAEQYF
>14|TRBD2|-|TRBJ2-4|TRBV2
TGTGCCAGCAGTGAAACGGGGGGGCGGGACATTCAGTACTTC
CASSETGGRDIQYF
>14|TRBD1|-|TRBJ2-1|TRBV29-1
TGCAGCGTTGCTGGCAGGGGGATGGGCAATGAGCAGTTCTTC
CSVAGRGMGNEQFF
>12|-|many|TRBJ2-1|TRBV27
TGTGCCAGCAGGCCCAGGGTGGGTGAGCAGTTCTTC
CASRPRVGEQFF